A selection of T cell receptor beta chains follows, all from one sample in a study of cytomegalovirus exposure and HLA in healthy donors. Produced via immunoSEQ multiplex PCR; TCRdb's table is partial and in-frame only. Recorded here are 65,000 to 95,000 clones; the top ten clones represent about 4.6%. The sample taken for sequencing was PBMCs. These receptors were obtained from a young man in good health and CMV-seronegative. Both conserved end residues are part of each CDR3.

j_call v_call cdr3_aa
TRBJ2-7 TRBV10-3 CAITGLAGGHEQYF
TRBJ2-7 TRBV28 CASSPLAGGGYEQYF
TRBJ1-1 TRBV4-1 CASSQDEGGEGTEAFF
TRBJ1-2 TRBV6-1 CASSQIQYGYTF
TRBJ2-7 TRBV7-2 CASRLLAGGGYEQYF
TRBJ2-2 TRBV25-1 CASSELQEAGELFF
TRBJ1-1 TRBV4-2 CASSQESVDSTAFF
TRBJ2-1 TRBV5-5 CASSLGTSGAYNEQFF
TRBJ2-7 TRBV5-5 CASSLVGLAGGPGEDEQYF
TRBJ2-1 TRBV9 CASSARGPGGVNEQFF
TRBJ2-7 TRBV7-9 CASSPRTGNYEQYF
TRBJ2-3 TRBV27 CASSSSGRGTDTQYF
TRBJ2-2 TRBV2 CASGSDGGTGELFF
TRBJ1-3 TRBV20-1 CSGSSGNTIYF
TRBJ1-1 TRBV2 CASSERGIGYFDTEAFF
TRBJ2-5 TRBV9 CASSVGQSLQETQYF
- TRBV28 CASSYAGTAYEQYF
TRBJ1-5 TRBV7-2 CASSLQGGDQPQHF
TRBJ1-1 TRBV2 CASGRTGYEAFF
TRBJ1-2 TRBV27 CASSSFSSRVDYGYTF
TRBJ1-2 TRBV9 CASSVSNGQGARGYTF
TRBJ2-5 TRBV29-1 CSANGGGLQETQYF
TRBJ1-2 TRBV7-9 CASSSRTGEGGYTF
TRBJ2-5 TRBV6-5 CASSYYRDQETQYF
TRBJ1-1 TRBV7-9 CASSPDRWNTEAFF
TRBJ2-7 TRBV10-1 CASSDPGQGGYEQYF
TRBJ2-1 TRBV7-9 CASSLLYRDEQFF
TRBJ2-2 TRBV4-1 CASSQVVSENTGELFF
TRBJ1-4 TRBV9 CASSVAGAAGNEKLFF
TRBJ1-5 TRBV6-1 CASSEQVPKPQHF
TRBJ2-3 TRBV5-1 CASSLDASRGTDTQYF